This TCR beta chain was captured by sequencing in a study of cytomegalovirus exposure and HLA in healthy donors. With respect to this clone: Its antigen is still unknown.

A multiplex PCR was run with 60 Vbeta primers and 13 Jbeta primers. Generated by immunoSEQ multiplex PCR, the TCRdb table keeps only in-frame clones and is missing some. The sample holds roughly 130,000 clones, around 9% seen once. Whole-study results and caveats: Later work found most CMV-associated TCR beta chains apparently HLA-restricted. Cytomegalovirus status, reportedly, was diagnosed with high specificity and sensitivity by the classifier.

V was trimmed by 5 bases and J by 8 bases, leaving 12 bases between them. The CDR3 covers 12 residues. Germline CDR1 LNHDA, CDR2 SQIVND (reference sequence). The source material was PBMCs. The source of this sequence is a man aged 40-50 years in good health and CMV-seronegative. This chain links TRBV19 with TRBJ1-2; no reliable D call. The CDR3 nucleotides read TGTGCCAGTAGTTCTCAGGTACCCGGCTACACCTTC. The encoded protein is CASSSQVPGYTF.